This TCR beta chain derives from a study of regulatory T cells in long-lasting Graves disease. The sample's time point: newly diagnosed GD, antithyroid drugs for less than 3 months. Extracted RNA from PBMCs served as the source of the TCR library. The germline gives CDR1 SGHDN, CDR2 FVKESK. The V gene end was trimmed by 1 base and the J gene end by 2 bases; junction bases not matched to a gene: 2. This CDR3 is 15 amino acids long. Investigators prepared the TCR beta libraries by applying iRepertoire HTBI primers and Arm-PCR of CDR3 regions. Each CDR3 protein gets one entry after TCRdb re-called the multiplex PCR reads with MiXCR. The sample includes approximately 230,000 distinct CDR3 sequences, approximately 20% of them seen just once. This clonotype was observed at least ten times.

This material consisted of peripheral blood mononuclear cells (PBMCs), taken at new diagnosis, from a patient treated with antithyroid drugs. This sequence joins TRBV14 and TRBJ1-3, with 7 bases identical to TRBD1. This sequence originates from a female donor with Graves disease. The CDR3 nucleotides read TGTGCCAGCAGCCAAGGAACAGGGGCTGGAAACACCATATATTTT. It translates to CASSQGTGAGNTIYF.